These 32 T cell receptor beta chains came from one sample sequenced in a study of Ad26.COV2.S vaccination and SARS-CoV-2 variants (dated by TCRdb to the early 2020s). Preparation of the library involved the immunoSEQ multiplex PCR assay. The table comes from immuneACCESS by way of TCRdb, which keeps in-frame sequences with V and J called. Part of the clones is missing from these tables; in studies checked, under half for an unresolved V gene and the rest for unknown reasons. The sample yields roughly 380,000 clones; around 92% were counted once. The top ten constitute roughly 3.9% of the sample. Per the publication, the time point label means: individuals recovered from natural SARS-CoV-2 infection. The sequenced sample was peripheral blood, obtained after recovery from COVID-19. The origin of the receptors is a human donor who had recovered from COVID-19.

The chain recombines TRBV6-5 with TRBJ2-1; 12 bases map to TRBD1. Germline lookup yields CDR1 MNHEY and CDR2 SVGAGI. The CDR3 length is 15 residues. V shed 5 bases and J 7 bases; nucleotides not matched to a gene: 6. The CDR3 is CASSPGDRGLNEQFF. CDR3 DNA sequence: TGTGCCAGCAGTCCCGGGGACAGGGGGCTAAATGAGCAGTTCTTC.

The DNA of the CDR3 is TGTGCCAGCAGCTTCCAGGGCCAGTATGCTGGAAACACCATATATTTT. Protein product: CASSFQGQYAGNTIYF. The chain joins TRBV7-6 to TRBJ1-3; D perhaps matches TRBD1 (5 bases). CDR1 is SGHVS, CDR2 FNYEAQ, per germline. The V and J ends lost 3 bases and 2 bases respectively, with 14 bases between them. The length of the CDR3 is 16 residues.

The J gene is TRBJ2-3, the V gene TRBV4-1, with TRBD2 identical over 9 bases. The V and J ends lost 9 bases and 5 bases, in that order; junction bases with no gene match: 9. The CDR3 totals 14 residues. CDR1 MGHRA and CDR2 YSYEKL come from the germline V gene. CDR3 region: CASFGGGAGDTQYF. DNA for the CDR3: TGCGCCAGTTTTGGCGGGGGGGCCGGAGATACGCAGTATTTT.

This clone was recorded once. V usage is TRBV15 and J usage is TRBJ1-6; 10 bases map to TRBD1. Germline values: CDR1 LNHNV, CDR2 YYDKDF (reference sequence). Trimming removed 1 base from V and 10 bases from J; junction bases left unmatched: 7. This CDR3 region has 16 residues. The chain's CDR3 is CATSRAVGTGVSPLHF. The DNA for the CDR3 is TGTGCCACCAGCAGAGCCGTTGGGACAGGGGTGTCACCCCTCCACTTT.

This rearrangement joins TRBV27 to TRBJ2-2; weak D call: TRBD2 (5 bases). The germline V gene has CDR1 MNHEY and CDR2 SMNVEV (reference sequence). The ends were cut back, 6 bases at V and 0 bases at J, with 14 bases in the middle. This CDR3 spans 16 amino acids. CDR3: CASRRGLTANTGELFF. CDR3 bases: TGTGCCAGCAGGAGAGGACTGACTGCGAACACCGGGGAGCTGTTTTTT.

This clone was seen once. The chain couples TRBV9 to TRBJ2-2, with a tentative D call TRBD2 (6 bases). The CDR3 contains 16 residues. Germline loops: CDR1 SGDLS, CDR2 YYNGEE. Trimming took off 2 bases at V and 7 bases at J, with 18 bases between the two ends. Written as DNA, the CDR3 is TGTGCCAGCAGCGTGAGTAGCGGCGTTGGTGACGGGGAGCTGTTTTTT. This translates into CASSVSSGVGDGELFF.

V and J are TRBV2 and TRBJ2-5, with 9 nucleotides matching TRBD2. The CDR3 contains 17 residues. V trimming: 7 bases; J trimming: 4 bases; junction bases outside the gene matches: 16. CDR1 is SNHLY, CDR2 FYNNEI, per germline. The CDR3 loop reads CASTLLTRGGGGETQYF. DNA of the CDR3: TGTGCCAGCACCTTACTTACTCGCGGGGGGGGTGGAGAGACCCAGTACTTC.

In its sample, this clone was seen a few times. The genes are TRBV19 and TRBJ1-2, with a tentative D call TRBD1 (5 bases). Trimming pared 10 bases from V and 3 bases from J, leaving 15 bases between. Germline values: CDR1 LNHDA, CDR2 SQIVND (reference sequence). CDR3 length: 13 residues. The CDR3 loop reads CATQGSNYYGYTF. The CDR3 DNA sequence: TGTGCCACTCAGGGAAGTAACTACTATGGCTACACCTTC.

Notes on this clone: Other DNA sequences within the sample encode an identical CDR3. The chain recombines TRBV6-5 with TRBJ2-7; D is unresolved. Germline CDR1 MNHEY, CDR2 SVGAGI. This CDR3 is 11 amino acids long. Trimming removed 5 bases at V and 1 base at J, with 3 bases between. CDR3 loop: CASSTSYEQYF. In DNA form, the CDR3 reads TGTGCCAGCAGTACGTCCTACGAGCAGTACTTC.

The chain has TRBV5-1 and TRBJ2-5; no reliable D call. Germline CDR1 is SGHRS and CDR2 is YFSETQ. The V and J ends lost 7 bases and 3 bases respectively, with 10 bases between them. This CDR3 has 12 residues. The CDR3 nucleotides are TGCGCCAGCCTGGACCAAAAAGAGACCCAGTACTTC. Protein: CASLDQKETQYF.

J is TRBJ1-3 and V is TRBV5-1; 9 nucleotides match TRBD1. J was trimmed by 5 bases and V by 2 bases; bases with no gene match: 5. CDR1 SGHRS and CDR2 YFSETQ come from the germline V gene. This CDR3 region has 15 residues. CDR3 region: CASSFGQGWRNTIYF. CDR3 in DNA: TGCGCCAGCAGCTTCGGACAGGGGTGGAGAAACACCATATATTTT.

The CDR3 reads CASSSRDRDLRSGGYNEQFF. The CDR3 coding sequence is TGTGCCAGCAGTTCCCGGGACAGAGACCTGCGTAGCGGCGGATACAATGAGCAGTTCTTC. The rearrangement links TRBV6-2 or TRBV6-3 to TRBJ2-1; possible D gene TRBD1, 7 bases. The CDR3 extends over 20 amino acids. Germline-derived CDR1 and CDR2 are MNHEY and SVGEGT. V was trimmed by 4 bases and J by 4 bases, leaving 29 bases between them.

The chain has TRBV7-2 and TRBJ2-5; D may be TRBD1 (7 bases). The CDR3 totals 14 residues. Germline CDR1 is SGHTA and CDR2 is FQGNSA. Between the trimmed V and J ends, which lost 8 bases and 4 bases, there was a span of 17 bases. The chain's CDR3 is CASSEGGGGETQYF. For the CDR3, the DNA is TGTGCCAGCTCCGAAGGAGGGGGCGGAGAGACCCAGTACTTC.

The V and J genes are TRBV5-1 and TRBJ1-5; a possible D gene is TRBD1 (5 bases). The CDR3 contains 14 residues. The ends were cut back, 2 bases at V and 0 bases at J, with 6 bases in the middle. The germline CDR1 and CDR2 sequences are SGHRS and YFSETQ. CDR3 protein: CASSFGASNQPQHF. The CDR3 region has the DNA TGCGCCAGCAGCTTTGGGGCTAGCAATCAGCCCCAGCATTTT.

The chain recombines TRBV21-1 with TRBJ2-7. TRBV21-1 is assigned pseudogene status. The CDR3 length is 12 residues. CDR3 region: CASSKDSYEQYF. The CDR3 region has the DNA TGTGCCAGCAGCAAAGACTCCTACGAGCAGTACTTC.

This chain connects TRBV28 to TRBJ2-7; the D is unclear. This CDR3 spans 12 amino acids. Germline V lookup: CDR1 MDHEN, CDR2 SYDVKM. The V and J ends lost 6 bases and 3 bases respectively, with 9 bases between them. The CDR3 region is CASSPEIYEQYF. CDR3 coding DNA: TGTGCCAGCAGCCCCGAGATCTACGAGCAGTACTTC.

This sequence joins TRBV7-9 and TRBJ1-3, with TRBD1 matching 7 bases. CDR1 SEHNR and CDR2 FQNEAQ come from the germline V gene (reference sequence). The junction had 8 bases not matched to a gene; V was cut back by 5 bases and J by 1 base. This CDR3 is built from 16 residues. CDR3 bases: TGTGCCAGCAGCCAGGGACAGCGAGCTTCTGGAAACACCATATATTTT. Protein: CASSQGQRASGNTIYF.

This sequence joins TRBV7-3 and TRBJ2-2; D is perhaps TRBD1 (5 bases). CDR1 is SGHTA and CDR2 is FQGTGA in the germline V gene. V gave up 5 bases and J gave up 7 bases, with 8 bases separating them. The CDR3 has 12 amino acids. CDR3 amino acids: CASSPQGGELFF. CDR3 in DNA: TGTGCCAGCAGCCCCCAGGGCGGGGAGCTGTTTTTT.

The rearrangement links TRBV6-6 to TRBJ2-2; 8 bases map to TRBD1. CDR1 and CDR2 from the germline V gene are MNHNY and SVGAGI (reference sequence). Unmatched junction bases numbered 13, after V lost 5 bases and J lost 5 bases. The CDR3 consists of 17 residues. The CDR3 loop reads CASSLDPPTGVTGELFF. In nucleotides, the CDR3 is TGTGCCAGCAGTCTAGACCCACCGACAGGGGTAACCGGGGAGCTGTTTTTT.

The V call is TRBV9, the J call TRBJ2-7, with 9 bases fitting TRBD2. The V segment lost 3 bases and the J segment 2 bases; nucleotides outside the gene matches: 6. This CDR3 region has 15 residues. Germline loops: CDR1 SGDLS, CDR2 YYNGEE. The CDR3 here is CASSASAGGTYEQYF. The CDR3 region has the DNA TGTGCCAGCAGCGCTTCAGCGGGGGGAACCTACGAGCAGTACTTC.

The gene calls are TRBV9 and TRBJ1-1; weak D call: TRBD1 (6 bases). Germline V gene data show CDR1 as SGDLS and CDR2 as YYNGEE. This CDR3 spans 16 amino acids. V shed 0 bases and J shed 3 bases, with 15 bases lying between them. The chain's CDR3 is CASSVALERGDTEAFF. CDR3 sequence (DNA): TGTGCCAGCAGCGTAGCTCTGGAGAGGGGGGACACTGAAGCTTTCTTT. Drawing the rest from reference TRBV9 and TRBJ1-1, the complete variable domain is DSGVTQTPKHLITATGQRVTLRCSPRSGDLSVYWYQQSLDQGLQFLIQYYNGEERAKGNILERFSAQQFPDLHSELNLSSLELGDSALYFCASSVALERGDTEAFFGQGTRLTVV.

Here the CDR3 DNA reads TGTGCCAGCAGCTTAGCGGGACACCTCTCGGGCTACACCTTC. Protein sequence: CASSLAGHLSGYTF. This sequence joins TRBV11-2 and TRBJ1-2; D may be TRBD1 (6 bases). This CDR3 spans 14 amino acids. Germline CDR1 reads SGHAT; CDR2 reads FQNNGV. V shed 1 base and J shed 8 bases, with 14 bases lying between them. The full variable domain, with the rest looked up from reference TRBV11-2 and TRBJ1-2, is EAGVAQSPRYKIIEKRQSVAFWCNPISGHATLYWYQQILGQGPKLLIQFQNNGVVDDSQLPKDRFSAERLKGVDSTLKIQPAKLEDSAVYLCASSLAGHLSGYTFGSGTRLTVV.

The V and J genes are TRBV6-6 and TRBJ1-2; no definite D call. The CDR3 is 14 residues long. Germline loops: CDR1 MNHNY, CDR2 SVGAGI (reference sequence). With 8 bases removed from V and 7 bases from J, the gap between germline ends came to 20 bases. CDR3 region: CASSTLLGSGGYTF. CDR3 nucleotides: TGTGCCAGCTCCACACTCTTGGGTTCGGGTGGCTACACCTTC.

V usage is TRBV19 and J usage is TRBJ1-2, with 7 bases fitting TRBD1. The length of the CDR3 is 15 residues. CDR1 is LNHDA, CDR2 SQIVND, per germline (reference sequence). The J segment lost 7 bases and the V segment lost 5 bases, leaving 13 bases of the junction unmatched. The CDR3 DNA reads TGTGCCAGTAGTCCTCCACCGACAGGGTTTTTTGGCTACACCTTC. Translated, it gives CASSPPPTGFFGYTF.

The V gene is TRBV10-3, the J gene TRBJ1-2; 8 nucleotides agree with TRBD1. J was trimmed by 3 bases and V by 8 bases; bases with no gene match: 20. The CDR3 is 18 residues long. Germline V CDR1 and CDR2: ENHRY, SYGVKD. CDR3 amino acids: CAIVATHPDTGGDYGYTF. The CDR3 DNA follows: TGTGCCATCGTCGCTACCCATCCCGATACAGGGGGAGACTATGGCTACACCTTC.

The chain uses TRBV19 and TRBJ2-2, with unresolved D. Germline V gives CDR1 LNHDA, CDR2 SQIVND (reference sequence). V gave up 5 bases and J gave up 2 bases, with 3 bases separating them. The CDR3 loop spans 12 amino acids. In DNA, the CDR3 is TGTGCCAGTAGTTTTAACACCGGGGAGCTGTTTTTT. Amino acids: CASSFNTGELFF. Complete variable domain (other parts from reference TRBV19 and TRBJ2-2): DGGITQSPKYLFRKEGQNVTLSCEQNLNHDAMYWYRQDPGQGLRLIYYSQIVNDFQKGDIAEGYSVSREKKESFPLTVTSAQKNPTAFYLCASSFNTGELFFGEGSRLTVL.

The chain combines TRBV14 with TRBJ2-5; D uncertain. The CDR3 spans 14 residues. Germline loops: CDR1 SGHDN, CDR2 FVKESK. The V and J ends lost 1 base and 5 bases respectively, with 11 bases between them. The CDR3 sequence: CASSQARRRETQYF. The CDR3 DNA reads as TGTGCCAGCAGCCAAGCTAGACGTCGTGAGACCCAGTACTTC.

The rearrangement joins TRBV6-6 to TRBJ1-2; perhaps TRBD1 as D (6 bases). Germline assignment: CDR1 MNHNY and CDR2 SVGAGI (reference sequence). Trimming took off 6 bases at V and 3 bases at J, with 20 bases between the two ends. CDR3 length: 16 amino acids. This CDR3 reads CASSLAAGGADYGYTF. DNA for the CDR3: TGTGCCAGCAGCCTCGCCGCGGGGGGGGCCGACTATGGCTACACCTTC.

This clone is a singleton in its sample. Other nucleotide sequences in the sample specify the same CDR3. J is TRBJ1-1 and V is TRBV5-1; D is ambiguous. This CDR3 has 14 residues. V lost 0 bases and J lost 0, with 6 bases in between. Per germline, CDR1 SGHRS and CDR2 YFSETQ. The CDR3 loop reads CASSLDGVNTEAFF. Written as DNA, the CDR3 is TGCGCCAGCAGCTTGGACGGGGTGAACACTGAAGCTTTCTTT.

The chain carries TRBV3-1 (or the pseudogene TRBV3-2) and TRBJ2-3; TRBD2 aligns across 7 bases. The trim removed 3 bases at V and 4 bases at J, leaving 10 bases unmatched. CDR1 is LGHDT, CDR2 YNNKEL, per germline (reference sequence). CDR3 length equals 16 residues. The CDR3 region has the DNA TGTGCCAGCAGCCAGATAAAACTAGCGAACCCAGATACGCAGTATTTT. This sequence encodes CASSQIKLANPDTQYF.

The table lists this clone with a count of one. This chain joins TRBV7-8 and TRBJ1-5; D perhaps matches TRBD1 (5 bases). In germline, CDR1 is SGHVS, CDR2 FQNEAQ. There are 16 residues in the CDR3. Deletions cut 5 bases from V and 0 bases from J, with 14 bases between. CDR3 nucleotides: TGTGCCAGCAGCCCAGTGGGGGGAAATAGCAATCAGCCCCAGCATTTT. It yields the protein CASSPVGGNSNQPQHF.

In nucleotides, the CDR3 is TGTGCCAGCAGTTACTTAGGACGGATGGGCAGTGAAGCTTTCTTT. It encodes CASSYLGRMGSEAFF. The chain links TRBV6-5 to TRBJ1-1; D gene ambiguous. This CDR3 has 15 residues. V dropped 1 base and J dropped 7 bases, with 16 bases sitting between them. Germline lookup yields CDR1 MNHEY and CDR2 SVGAGI.